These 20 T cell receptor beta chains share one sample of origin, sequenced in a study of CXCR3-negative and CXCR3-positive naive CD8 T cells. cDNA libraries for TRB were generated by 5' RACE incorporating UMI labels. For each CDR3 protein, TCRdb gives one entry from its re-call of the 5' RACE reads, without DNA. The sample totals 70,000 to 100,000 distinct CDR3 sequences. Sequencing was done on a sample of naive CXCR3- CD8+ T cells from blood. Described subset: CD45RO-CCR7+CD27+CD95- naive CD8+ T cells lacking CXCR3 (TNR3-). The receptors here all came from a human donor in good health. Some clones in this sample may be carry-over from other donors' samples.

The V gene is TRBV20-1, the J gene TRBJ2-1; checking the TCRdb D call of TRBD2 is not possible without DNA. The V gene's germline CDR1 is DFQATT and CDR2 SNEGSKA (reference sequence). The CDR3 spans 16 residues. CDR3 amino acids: CSARLRLGLAGPEQFF.

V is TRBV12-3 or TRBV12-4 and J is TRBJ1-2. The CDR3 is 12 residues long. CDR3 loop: CASSFYNNGYTF.

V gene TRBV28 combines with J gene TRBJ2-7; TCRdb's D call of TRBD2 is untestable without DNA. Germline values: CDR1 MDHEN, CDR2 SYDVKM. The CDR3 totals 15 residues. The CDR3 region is CASSKWGPLSYEQYF. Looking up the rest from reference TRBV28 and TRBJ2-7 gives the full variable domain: DVKVTQSSRYLVKRTGEKVFLECVQDMDHENMFWYRQDPGLGLRLIYFSYDVKMKEKGDIPEGYSVSREKKERFSLILESASTNQTSMYLCASSKWGPLSYEQYFGPGTRLTVT.

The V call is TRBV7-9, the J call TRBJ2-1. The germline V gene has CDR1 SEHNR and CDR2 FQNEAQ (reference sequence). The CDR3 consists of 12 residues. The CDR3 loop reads CASSSTIGEQFF.

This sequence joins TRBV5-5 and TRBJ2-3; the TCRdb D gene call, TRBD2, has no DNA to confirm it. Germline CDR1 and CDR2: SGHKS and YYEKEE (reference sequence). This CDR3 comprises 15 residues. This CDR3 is CASSPLLGDTDTQYF. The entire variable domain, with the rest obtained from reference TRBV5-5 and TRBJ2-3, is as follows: DAGVTQSPTHLIKTRGQQVTLRCSPISGHKSVSWYQQVLGQGPQFIFQYYEKEERGRGNFPDRFSARQFPNYSSELNVNALLLGDSALYLCASSPLLGDTDTQYFGPGTRLTVL.

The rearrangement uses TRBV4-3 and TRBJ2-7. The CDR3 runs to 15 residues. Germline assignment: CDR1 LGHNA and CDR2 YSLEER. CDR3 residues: CASSQDTDGVYEQYF.

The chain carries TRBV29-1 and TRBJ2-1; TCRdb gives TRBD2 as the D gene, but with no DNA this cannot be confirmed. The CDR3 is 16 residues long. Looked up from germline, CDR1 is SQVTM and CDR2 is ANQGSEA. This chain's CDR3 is CSVVSSGGRLYNEQFF.

This chain's CDR3 is CASSPRDGYETSYGYTF. The chain joins TRBV7-2 to TRBJ1-2; with no DNA, the TCRdb D assignment of TRBD1 cannot be verified. Germline assignment: CDR1 SGHTA and CDR2 FQGNSA. The CDR3 consists of 17 residues. The complete variable domain, with remaining parts taken from reference TRBV7-2 and TRBJ1-2, reads GAGVSQSPSNKVTEKGKDVELRCDPISGHTALYWYRQSLGQGLEFLIYFQGNSAPDKSGLPSDRFSAERTGGSVSTLTIQRTQQEDSAVYLCASSPRDGYETSYGYTFGSGTRLTVV.

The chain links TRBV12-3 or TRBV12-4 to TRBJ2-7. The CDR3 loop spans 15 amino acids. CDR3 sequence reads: CASSLVGQVSYEQYF.

The chain's CDR3 is CASSLGLFYEQYF. The V and J genes are TRBV6-2 or TRBV6-3 and TRBJ2-7. CDR1 MNHEY and CDR2 SVGEGT come from the germline V gene. This CDR3 spans 13 amino acids.

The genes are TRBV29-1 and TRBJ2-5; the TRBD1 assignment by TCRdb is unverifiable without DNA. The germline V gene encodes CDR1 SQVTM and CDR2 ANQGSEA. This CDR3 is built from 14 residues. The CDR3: CSVAGQGLQETQYF.

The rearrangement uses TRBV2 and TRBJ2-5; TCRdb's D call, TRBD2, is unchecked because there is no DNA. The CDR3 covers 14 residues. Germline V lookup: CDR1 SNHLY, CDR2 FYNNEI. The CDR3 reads CASSPGGPEETQYF.

The CDR3 sequence is CASSYSGTSGGGTYNEQFF. The chain uses TRBV11-2 and TRBJ2-1; TCRdb picks TRBD2, but there is no DNA to check that call. The CDR3 covers 19 residues. Germline V gene sequence: CDR1 SGHAT, CDR2 FQNNGV. The complete variable domain, with remaining parts taken from reference TRBV11-2 and TRBJ2-1, reads EAGVAQSPRYKIIEKRQSVAFWCNPISGHATLYWYQQILGQGPKLLIQFQNNGVVDDSQLPKDRFSAERLKGVDSTLKIQPAKLEDSAVYLCASSYSGTSGGGTYNEQFFGPGTRLTVL.

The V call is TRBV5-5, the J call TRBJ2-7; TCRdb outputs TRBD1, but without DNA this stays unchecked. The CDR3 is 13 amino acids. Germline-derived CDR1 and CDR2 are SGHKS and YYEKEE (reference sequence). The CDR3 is CASSLWGAYEQYF.

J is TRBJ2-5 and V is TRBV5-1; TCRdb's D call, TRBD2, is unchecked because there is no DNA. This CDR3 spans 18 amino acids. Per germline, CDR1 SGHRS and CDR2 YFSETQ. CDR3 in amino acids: CASSLRYKLAGEMETQYF. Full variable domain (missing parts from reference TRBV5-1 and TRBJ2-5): KAGVTQTPRYLIKTRGQQVTLSCSPISGHRSVSWYQQTPGQGLQFLFEYFSETQRNKGNFPGRFSGRQFSNSRSEMNVSTLELGDSALYLCASSLRYKLAGEMETQYFGPGTRLLVL.

The CDR3 sequence is CSVEDDTLGPAEEKLFF. The V and J genes are TRBV29-1 and TRBJ1-4. This CDR3 region has 17 residues. The germline CDR1 and CDR2 sequences are SQVTM and ANQGSEA.

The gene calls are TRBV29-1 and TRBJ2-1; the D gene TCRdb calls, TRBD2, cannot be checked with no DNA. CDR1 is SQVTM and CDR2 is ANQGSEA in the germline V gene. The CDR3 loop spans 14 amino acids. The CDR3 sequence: CSVAPVASGAEQFF.

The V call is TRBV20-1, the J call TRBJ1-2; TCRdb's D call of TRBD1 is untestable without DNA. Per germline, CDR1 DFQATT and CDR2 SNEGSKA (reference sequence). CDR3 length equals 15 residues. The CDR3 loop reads CSARDSGGDGYGYTF.

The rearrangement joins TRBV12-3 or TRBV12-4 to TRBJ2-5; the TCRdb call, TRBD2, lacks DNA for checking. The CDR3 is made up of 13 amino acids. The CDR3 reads CASSETSVETQYF.

The CDR3 reads CSVELVTGGYEQYF. This chain links TRBV29-1 with TRBJ2-7; TCRdb outputs TRBD1, but without DNA this stays unchecked. Per the germline V gene, CDR1 is SQVTM and CDR2 is ANQGSEA. This CDR3 is 14 amino acids long.